These 32 T cell receptor beta chains share one sample of origin, sequenced in a study of blood T cell repertoires in COVID-19. Some clones are missing from TCRdb's copy, which holds only in-frame ones; the method was immunoSEQ multiplex PCR. The sample has about 76,000 clones, 86% seen once. Sequenced material: peripheral blood. These receptors originate from a human donor in a cohort sampled during active COVID-19.

This clone was seen more than once but under ten times. V and J are TRBV2 and TRBJ1-3, with TRBD1 matching over 7 bases. CDR1 is SNHLY and CDR2 is FYNNEI in the germline V gene. With V trimmed by 2 bases and J by 3 bases, 7 bases remained unmatched. The CDR3 covers 16 residues. The CDR3 here is CASSEYRGANGNTIYF. DNA of the CDR3: TGTGCCAGCAGTGAATACAGGGGCGCGAATGGAAACACCATATATTTT.

This chain links TRBV5-6 with TRBJ2-7; 9 bases are a match to TRBD1. Per germline, CDR1 SGHDT and CDR2 YYEEEE. J was trimmed by 4 bases and V by 6 bases; bases with no gene match: 14. This CDR3 contains 16 residues. The CDR3 nucleotides read TGTGCCAGCACCCCCCCCAGGGGACAGGGCCCATACGAGCAGTACTTC. Residues: CASTPPRGQGPYEQYF. Drawing the rest from reference TRBV5-6 and TRBJ2-7, the complete variable domain is DAGVTQSPTHLIKTRGQQVTLRCSPKSGHDTVSWYQQALGQGPQFIFQYYEEEERQRGNFPDRFSGHQFPNYSSELNVNALLLGDSALYLCASTPPRGQGPYEQYFGPGTRLTVT.

In this sample, this clone turned up once. The V gene is TRBV19, the J gene TRBJ1-2; D remains ambiguous. V lost 5 bases and J lost 4, with 11 bases in between. The CDR3 is 13 residues long. Germline CDR1 LNHDA, CDR2 SQIVND (reference sequence). CDR3 nucleotides: TGTGCCAGTAGTCCCGAGGGTCGCTATGGCTACACCTTC. It codes for CASSPEGRYGYTF. Based on the CDR3 plus reference TRBV19 and TRBJ1-2, the full variable domain is DGGITQSPKYLFRKEGQNVTLSCEQNLNHDAMYWYRQDPGQGLRLIYYSQIVNDFQKGDIAEGYSVSREKKESFPLTVTSAQKNPTAFYLCASSPEGRYGYTFGSGTRLTVV.

V and J are TRBV9 and TRBJ2-5, with TRBD1 matching 11 bases. Germline assignment: CDR1 SGDLS and CDR2 YYNGEE. Trimming cost V 3 bases and J 5 bases; bases outside gene matches: 6. The CDR3 is 15 residues long. CDR3 bases: TGTGCCAGCAGCGCCGGGGGACAGGGGGTCGAGACCCAGTACTTC. Amino acid sequence: CASSAGGQGVETQYF.

The chain carries TRBV5-1 and TRBJ1-3; D gene uncertain. Germline-derived CDR1 and CDR2 are SGHRS and YFSETQ. Trimming pared 4 bases from V and 0 bases from J, leaving 14 bases between. The CDR3 is 16 amino acids. The CDR3 coding sequence is TGCGCCAGCAGCGTCACACCAGGCGTCTCTGGAAACACCATATATTTT. Encoded protein: CASSVTPGVSGNTIYF.

The V and J genes are TRBV2 and TRBJ2-7, with D possibly TRBD2 on 7 matching bases. V lost 5 bases and J lost 0, with 14 bases in between. CDR3 length: 15 residues. The germline V gene encodes CDR1 SNHLY and CDR2 FYNNEI. This chain's CDR3 is CASSQRGGISYEQYF. In nucleotides, the CDR3 is TGTGCCAGCAGTCAAAGGGGGGGTATCTCCTACGAGCAGTACTTC.

This clone came up once. The chain carries TRBV10-3 and TRBJ2-2; 9 nucleotides align to TRBD1. The CDR3 consists of 17 residues. CDR1 is ENHRY, CDR2 SYGVKD, per germline. J gave up 0 bases and V 1 base, and 3 bases lay outside the gene matches. The CDR3 DNA follows: TGTGCCATCAGTGAGTATGGGACAGGGCCGAACACCGGGGAGCTGTTTTTT. It yields the protein CAISEYGTGPNTGELFF.

The rearrangement joins TRBV15 to TRBJ2-2; 7 bases line up with TRBD1. The CDR3 is made up of 13 amino acids. J was trimmed by 1 base and V by 8 bases; bases with no gene match: 1. From germline, CDR1 is LNHNV and CDR2 YYDKDF (reference sequence). In DNA, the CDR3 is TGTGCCACCGGACAGGAGAACACCGGGGAGCTGTTTTTT. Translated, it gives CATGQENTGELFF.

In this sample, this clone turned up once. This chain links TRBV2 with TRBJ1-2, with 8 positions matching TRBD1. CDR1 and CDR2 (germline): SNHLY, FYNNEI. V lost 3 bases to trimming and J lost 2 bases; unmatched junction nucleotides: 5. The CDR3 is 15 residues long. The CDR3 nucleotides are TGTGCCAGCAGTGACTCAGGGGGCAGGAACTATGGCTACACCTTC. Its translation is CASSDSGGRNYGYTF. Full variable domain (remainder filled in from reference TRBV2 and TRBJ1-2): EPEVTQTPSHQVTQMGQEVILRCVPISNHLYFYWYRQILGQKVEFLVSFYNNEISEKSEIFDDQFSVERPDGSNFTLKIRSTKLEDSAMYFCASSDSGGRNYGYTFGSGTRLTVV.

The CDR3 bases are TGTGCCACGAACCCTGCCGGCGGGGGTCCCACAGATACGCAGTATTTT. It specifies CATNPAGGGPTDTQYF. The V call is TRBV10-3, the J call TRBJ2-3; 7 bases agree with TRBD2. The CDR3 is 16 residues long. Trimming took 10 bases from V and 2 from J; bases not matched to a gene: 15. Per germline, CDR1 ENHRY and CDR2 SYGVKD.

This chain connects TRBV11-2 to TRBJ2-7, with TRBD1 identical over 8 bases. CDR1 SGHAT and CDR2 FQNNGV come from the germline V gene. The CDR3 spans 14 residues. With 4 bases clipped from V and 4 bases from J, the junction kept 6 bases outside the gene matches. The CDR3, as DNA: TGTGCCAGCAGCTCCCGGACAGGGACGTACGAGCAGTACTTC. Its translation: CASSSRTGTYEQYF.

The rearrangement uses TRBV19 and TRBJ2-6; D possibly corresponds to TRBD2 (5 bases). CDR3 length equals 16 residues. V lost 6 bases to trimming and J lost 0 bases, with 12 bases between them. Germline values: CDR1 LNHDA, CDR2 SQIVND (reference sequence). Here the CDR3 DNA reads TGTGCCAGTAGCAGGCGGGCGATCTCTGGGGCCAACGTCCTGACTTTC. Translated, it gives CASSRRAISGANVLTF.

This chain joins TRBV5-4 and TRBJ2-5; 8 nucleotides match TRBD2. Germline lookup yields CDR1 SGHNT and CDR2 YYREEE (reference sequence). Trimming removed 4 bases from V and 2 bases from J; junction bases left unmatched: 7. This CDR3 has 15 residues. The CDR3 region has the DNA TGTGCCAGCAGCCCCGGGGTAGCGGGGCAAGAGACCCAGTACTTC. This sequence encodes CASSPGVAGQETQYF.

The V gene is TRBV2, the J gene TRBJ2-5; 8 bases fit TRBD2. The germline gives CDR1 SNHLY, CDR2 FYNNEI. The CDR3 extends over 16 amino acids. J was trimmed by 6 bases and V by 1 base; bases with no gene match: 10. The CDR3 spells CASSEVRSGGGKTQYF. CDR3 nucleotides: TGTGCCAGCAGTGAAGTTAGAAGCGGGGGCGGGAAGACCCAGTACTTC.

The rearrangement joins TRBV7-2 to TRBJ1-2; 9 bases match TRBD1. J gave up 4 bases and V 5 bases, and 8 bases lay outside the gene matches. Germline loops: CDR1 SGHTA, CDR2 FQGNSA. CDR3 length equals 15 residues. The CDR3 is CASSIQGAPGYGYTF. The CDR3 DNA follows: TGTGCCAGCAGCATACAGGGGGCGCCTGGCTATGGCTACACCTTC.

This clone was recorded only once. The gene calls are TRBV29-1 and TRBJ2-7, with D tentatively TRBD1 (6 bases). V was clipped by 3 bases and J by 2 bases, with 11 bases between them. The germline CDR1 and CDR2 sequences are SQVTM and ANQGSEA. The CDR3 totals 13 residues. CDR3 protein: CSVDAGETYEQYF. The CDR3 coding sequence is TGCAGCGTTGATGCAGGGGAGACCTACGAGCAGTACTTC.

The chain links TRBV6-5 to TRBJ2-3; TRBD2 aligns across 8 bases. This CDR3 is 14 amino acids long. From germline, CDR1 is MNHEY and CDR2 SVGAGI. V dropped 2 bases and J dropped 6; count of bases not matched to a gene: 4. In nucleotides, the CDR3 is TGTGCCAGCAGTTACCCTCGGGGGGGGGATACGCAGTATTTT. This sequence encodes CASSYPRGGDTQYF.

This chain connects TRBV24-1 to TRBJ2-5; 8 nucleotides line up with TRBD2. The CDR3 runs 15 residues. V was pared by 3 bases and J by 1 base, with 3 bases of the junction left unmatched. Germline V gene lookup returns CDR1 KGHDR and CDR2 SFDVKD. The CDR3 is CATSDPGGTQETQYF. The CDR3 DNA sequence: TGTGCCACCAGTGATCCGGGAGGGACCCAAGAGACCCAGTACTTC.

The V gene is TRBV6-6, the J gene TRBJ1-2; 7 bases are a match to TRBD1. The germline V gene encodes CDR1 MNHNY and CDR2 SVGAGI (reference sequence). This CDR3 region has 16 residues. Trimming removed 4 bases from V and 0 bases from J; junction bases left unmatched: 8. CDR3 nucleotides: TGTGCCAGCAGTTCCCGAGGGGACAGAACTAACTATGGCTACACCTTC. It specifies CASSSRGDRTNYGYTF.

This chain uses TRBV2 with TRBJ2-5; unclear D gene. The V gene's germline CDR1 is SNHLY and CDR2 FYNNEI. Trimming cost V 3 bases and J 5 bases, with 10 bases left between them. This CDR3 contains 13 residues. The CDR3 region is CASSDVAQETQYF. As DNA, the CDR3 is TGTGCCAGCAGTGACGTCGCCCAGGAGACCCAGTACTTC.

This chain connects TRBV21-1 to TRBJ1-1; no check of the table's D call, TRBD1, against the DNA was made. TRBV21-1 is recorded as a pseudogene. This CDR3 is 16 amino acids long. The CDR3 is CASSKVQAGGNTEAFF. CDR3 sequence (DNA): TGTGCCAGCAGCAAAGTTCAGGCAGGGGGGAACACTGAAGCTTTCTTT.

The rearrangement joins TRBV19 to TRBJ2-5; the D is unclear. CDR1 is LNHDA, CDR2 SQIVND, per germline (reference sequence). V lost 3 bases and J lost 3, with 8 bases in between. The CDR3 spans 13 residues. CDR3 bases: TGTGCCAGTAGTATGTGGCAAGAAGAGACCCAGTACTTC. Its protein is CASSMWQEETQYF.

The CDR3 DNA reads as TGCGCCAGCGGTCACTGGCAGGCTGAAGCTTTCTTT. As protein: CASGHWQAEAFF. The chain is built from TRBV10-2 and TRBJ1-1; D remains unclear. Trimming stripped 8 bases from V and 6 bases from J, with 13 bases between. Germline V CDR1 and CDR2: WSHSY, SAAADI. The CDR3 has 12 amino acids.

The CDR3 loop is CASSPGGLAGSTFSYEQYF. The CDR3 DNA reads TGCGCCAGCAGCCCGGGGGGCCTAGCGGGATCCACATTCTCCTACGAGCAGTACTTC. The chain carries TRBV5-1 and TRBJ2-7, with TRBD2 identical over 9 bases. The J segment lost 0 bases and the V segment lost 4 bases, leaving 17 bases of the junction unmatched. The germline V gene encodes CDR1 SGHRS and CDR2 YFSETQ. The CDR3 loop spans 19 amino acids.

The chain couples TRBV20-1 to TRBJ1-4; D remains ambiguous. V dropped 3 bases and J dropped 4 bases, with 15 bases sitting between them. The germline V gene encodes CDR1 DFQATT and CDR2 SNEGSKA (reference sequence). This CDR3 has 15 amino acids. CDR3 coding DNA: TGCAGTGCTAGTCCCAGGTGGGCAATTAATGAAAAACTGTTTTTT. Translation: CSASPRWAINEKLFF.

J is TRBJ1-1 and V is TRBV5-4, with D perhaps matching TRBD1 (6 bases). The germline CDR1 and CDR2 sequences are SGHNT and YYREEE (reference sequence). This CDR3 is built from 16 residues. Trimming took 1 base from V and 3 from J, leaving 16 bases between them. The CDR3 nucleotides read TGTGCCAGCAGCTTGACTGGGGGCGCGGAAGACACTGAAGCTTTCTTT. It yields the protein CASSLTGGAEDTEAFF.

CDR3 loop: CASSDRLAGSQETQYF. The CDR3, as DNA: TGTGCCAGCAGCGACAGACTAGCGGGGTCCCAAGAGACCCAGTACTTC. The V gene is TRBV5-6, the J gene TRBJ2-5, with 11 bases fitting TRBD2. Looked up from germline, CDR1 is SGHDT and CDR2 is YYEEEE. The CDR3 is made up of 16 amino acids. With V trimmed by 4 bases and J by 1 base, 6 bases remained unmatched.

The chain's CDR3 is CASSNQGGYGYTF. The CDR3 region has the DNA TGTGCCAGCAGTAATCAGGGAGGCTATGGCTACACCTTC. The chain is built from TRBV6-6 and TRBJ1-2, with TRBD1 as a possible D gene (5 bases). From germline, CDR1 is MNHNY and CDR2 SVGAGI (reference sequence). The CDR3 loop spans 13 amino acids. V dropped 5 bases and J dropped 4 bases, with 11 bases sitting between them.

CDR3 coding DNA: TGTGCCAGCAGTTACCCTCCCCGCAGGTACGAGCAGTACTTC. Its translation: CASSYPPRRYEQYF. The genes are TRBV6-2 or TRBV6-3 and TRBJ2-7; D is unresolved. V lost 2 bases and J lost 4, with 12 bases in between. The germline V gene encodes CDR1 MNHEY and CDR2 SVGEGT. There are 14 residues in the CDR3.

The V gene is TRBV6-1, the J gene TRBJ2-7; possible D gene TRBD1, 7 bases. V was shortened by 0 bases and J by 5 bases, with 14 bases between the two germline ends. The CDR3 has 15 amino acids. Germline V gene lookup returns CDR1 MNHNS and CDR2 SASEGT. CDR3 residues: CASSEAVEGANEQYF. The DNA of the CDR3 is TGTGCCAGCAGTGAAGCGGTGGAGGGGGCGAACGAGCAGTACTTC.

The chain couples TRBV7-2 to TRBJ2-1, with D tentatively TRBD2 (6 bases). The germline V gene has CDR1 SGHTA and CDR2 FQGNSA. V was clipped by 5 bases and J by 4 bases, with 15 bases between them. This CDR3 comprises 15 residues. DNA for the CDR3: TGTGCCAGCAGCCGGGACTCCGAGTATTACAATGAGCAGTTCTTC. The encoded protein is CASSRDSEYYNEQFF.

This chain uses TRBV7-8 with TRBJ1-1; 10 bases are shared with TRBD1. This CDR3 has 18 amino acids. The germline V gene encodes CDR1 SGHVS and CDR2 FQNEAQ. Trimming took 1 base from V and 0 from J; bases not matched to a gene: 8. CDR3 coding DNA: TGTGCCAGCAGCTTAGTCATAGGGACAGGGGCCATGAACACTGAAGCTTTCTTT. Translating it yields CASSLVIGTGAMNTEAFF.